This is a list of T cell receptor beta chains from one sample in a study of cytomegalovirus exposure and HLA in healthy donors. TCRdb keeps only in-frame clones here, not all; method: immunoSEQ multiplex PCR. The data show about 150,000 clones, under 85% seen once. Sequencing was carried out using PBMCs. The source is a man aged 18 to 29 in good health and CMV-seronegative. CDR3s include the opening cysteine and the closing phenylalanine or tryptophan. The D gene is left open where the match is weak. Not all rows give a size; the values are once, few, many and, for expanded clones, a class.

j_call clone_size v_call d_call cdr3_nt cdr3_aa
TRBJ1-6 NA TRBV6-1 TRBD1 TGTGCCAGCAGCCGGGGACAGCCAAATAATTCACCCCTCCACTTT CASSRGQPNNSPLHF
TRBJ1-3 NA TRBV28 NA TGTGCCAGCAGTTCCCCCCGAGAGAGCTCTGGAAACACCATATATTTT CASSSPRESSGNTIYF
TRBJ1-2 NA TRBV2 TRBD1 TGTGCCAGCAGACACCTTCCGACAGGGACCCTTAACTATGGCTACACCTTC CASRHLPTGTLNYGYTF
TRBJ2-3 NA TRBV4-3 NA TGCGCCAGCAGCCAAGATCAGGACTCCACAGATACGCAGTATTTT CASSQDQDSTDTQYF
TRBJ2-1 NA TRBV14 TRBD2 TGTGCCAGCAGCCAAGCTGGTGTGGGAGTAGCGGGGGCCCTATACAATGAGCAGTTCTTC CASSQAGVGVAGALYNEQFF
TRBJ2-2 NA TRBV19 TRBD1 TGTGCCAGTCGTCGGGGACAGGGCGTCTCCGAGGAGCTGTTTTTT CASRRGQGVSEELFF
TRBJ1-2 NA TRBV5-4 TRBD1 TGTGCCAGCAGCGAGGGGACAGCTGGGTATCATGGCTACACCTTC CASSEGTAGYHGYTF
TRBJ1-1 NA TRBV18 NA TGTGCCAGCTCACCAAACAGCAACACTGAAGCTTTCTTT CASSPNSNTEAFF
TRBJ1-6 NA TRBV4-1 TRBD1 TGCGCCAGCGGACAGGAGGGCTATAATTCACCCCTCCACTTT CASGQEGYNSPLHF
TRBJ2-5 few TRBV28 NA TGTGCCAGCAGGTTAGGCGGAGAGACCCAGTACTTC CASRLGGETQYF
TRBJ1-5 NA TRBV7-6 TRBD1 TGTGCCAGCAGCTTAGCTATAGGGGGCTATCAGCCCCAGCATTTT CASSLAIGGYQPQHF
TRBJ1-6 NA TRBV30 NA TGTGCCTGGACCATAAGTAGGCGGGACGGAGGGGATAATTCACCCCTCCACTTT CAWTISRRDGGDNSPLHF
TRBJ1-4 NA TRBV7-9 TRBD1 TGTGCCAGCAGCCGGACAGGTTTTAATGAAAAACTGTTTTTT CASSRTGFNEKLFF
TRBJ1-5 NA TRBV6-1 NA TGTGCCAGCACTGCACTCCTCGGTCCAGGGCAGCCCCAGCATTTT CASTALLGPGQPQHF
TRBJ1-2 NA TRBV4-3 NA TGCGCCAGCAGCCAAGATGGTAGCAAAAGGAGTATCATAGCAAACTATGGCTACACCTTC CASSQDGSKRSIIANYGYTF
TRBJ2-1 NA TRBV19 TRBD2 TGTGCCACTAGGGGACTAGCGGCAACCTACAATGAGCAGTTCTTC CATRGLAATYNEQFF
TRBJ1-2 NA TRBV5-5 TRBD1 TGTGCCAGCAGCCCCAGACAGGGATCCTATGGCTACACCTTC CASSPRQGSYGYTF
TRBJ2-7 NA TRBV18 NA TGTGCCAGCTCGCCGAGAAGGGGTACGGGCGAGCAGTACTTC CASSPRRGTGEQYF
TRBJ2-2 NA TRBV2 NA TGTGCCAGCACCACGGCCGGGGAGCTGTTTTTT CASTTAGELFF
TRBJ1-1 NA TRBV7-2 NA TGTGCCAGCAGCTTAGCGCCGGGGGGGACTGAAGCTTTCTTT CASSLAPGGTEAFF
TRBJ2-1 once TRBV4-1 TRBD2 TGCGCCAGCAGCCAACCCCTAGCGGGGCTCGAGCAGTTCTTC CASSQPLAGLEQFF
TRBJ2-2 NA TRBV4-1 NA TGCGCCAGCAGCCTAATGTCCCCGGGAGCCGGATGGTACAGCGGGGAGCTGTTTTTT CASSLMSPGAGWYSGELFF
TRBJ1-6 NA TRBV2 NA TGTGCCAGCGGACAGACCTATAATTCACCCCTCCACTTT CASGQTYNSPLHF
TRBJ1-6 NA TRBV7-9 NA TGTGCCAGCAGCTTAGAGACAGGAGGTGGGTCACCCCTCCACTTT CASSLETGGGSPLHF
TRBJ2-2 NA TRBV6-4 TRBD1 TGTGCCAGCAGTGACTCGACAGGGGCCGGGGAGCTGTTTTTT CASSDSTGAGELFF
TRBJ2-1 NA TRBV19 TRBD1 TGTGCCAGTAGTACGGGACAGGGGGTATTATCCTACAATGAGCAGTTCTTC CASSTGQGVLSYNEQFF
TRBJ2-3 NA TRBV6-4 TRBD2 TGTGCCAGCAGCCCGCATAGCGGGGGGGCCCCAGATACGCAGTATTTT CASSPHSGGAPDTQYF
TRBJ2-3 NA TRBV15 TRBD2 TGTGCCACCAGCAGAGGCAAGCGGGGCGGCACAGATACGCAGTATTTT CATSRGKRGGTDTQYF
TRBJ1-5 NA TRBV19 TRBD1 TGTGCCAGTAGTGGGACAGGGGATCAGCCCCAGCATTTT CASSGTGDQPQHF
TRBJ2-3 NA TRBV7-3 NA TGTGCCAGCAGCTCATCGACAGCCTCAGATACGCAGTATTTT CASSSSTASDTQYF
TRBJ1-6 NA TRBV7-3 NA TGTGCCAGCAGCGCAGGACAGCCCTATAATTCACCCCTCCACTTT CASSAGQPYNSPLHF
TRBJ1-5 NA TRBV14 NA TGTGCCAGCAGCCCTGGGCGGGGGCCCCAGCATTTT CASSPGRGPQHF
TRBJ2-1 NA TRBV9 TRBD2 TGTGCCAGCAGCGTACTAGCGGGGGGTACCTACAATGAGCAGTTCTTC CASSVLAGGTYNEQFF